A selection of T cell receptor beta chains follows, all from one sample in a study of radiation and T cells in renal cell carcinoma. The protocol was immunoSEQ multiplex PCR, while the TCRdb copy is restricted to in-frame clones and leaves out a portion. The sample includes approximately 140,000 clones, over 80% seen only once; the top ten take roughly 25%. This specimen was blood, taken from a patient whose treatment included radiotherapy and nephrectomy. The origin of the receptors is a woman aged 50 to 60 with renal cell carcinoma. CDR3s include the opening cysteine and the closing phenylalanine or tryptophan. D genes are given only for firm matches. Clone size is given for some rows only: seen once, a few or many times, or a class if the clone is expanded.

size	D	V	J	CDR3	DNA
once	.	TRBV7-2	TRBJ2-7	CASSLAGDVWSEQYF	TGTGCCAGCAGCTTAGCGGGAGACGTGTGGAGCGAGCAGTACTTC
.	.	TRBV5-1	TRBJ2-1	CASSPQGGISPYNEQFF	TGCGCCAGCAGCCCACAGGGGGGGATATCGCCCTACAATGAGCAGTTCTTC
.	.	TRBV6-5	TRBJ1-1	CASSPPGVVAFF	TGTGCCAGCAGTCCCCCGGGGGTGGTCGCTTTCTTT
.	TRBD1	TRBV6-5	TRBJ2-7	CASSRRQGAYEQYF	TGTGCCAGCAGTCGGCGACAGGGGGCCTACGAGCAGTACTTC
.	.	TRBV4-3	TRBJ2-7	CASSQDTSSYEQYF	TGCGCCAGCAGCCAAGATACTAGCTCCTACGAGCAGTACTTC
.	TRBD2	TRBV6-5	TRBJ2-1	CASTRSGRYNEQFF	TGTGCCAGCACGCGTAGCGGGAGGTACAATGAGCAGTTCTTC
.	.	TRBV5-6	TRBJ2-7	CASSPHGTRLSYEQYF	TGTGCCAGCAGCCCCCACGGGACACGCCTCTCCTACGAGCAGTACTTC
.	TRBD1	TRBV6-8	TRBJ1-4	CASSHRQGANEKLFF	TGTGCCAGCAGCCACAGACAGGGAGCTAATGAAAAACTGTTTTTT
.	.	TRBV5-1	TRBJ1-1	CASSLTDTEAFF	TGCGCCAGCAGCCTCACGGACACTGAAGCTTTCTTT
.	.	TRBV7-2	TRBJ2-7	CASSLAWGHMDEQYF	TGTGCCAGCAGCTTAGCCTGGGGACACATGGACGAGCAGTACTTC
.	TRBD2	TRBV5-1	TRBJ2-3	CASSLQAGVVNTQYF	TGCGCCAGCAGCTTGCAAGCGGGAGTAGTAAATACGCAGTATTTT
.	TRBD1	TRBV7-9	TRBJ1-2	CASSLRDRGNYGYTF	TGTGCCAGCAGCTTAAGGGACAGGGGTAACTATGGCTACACCTTC
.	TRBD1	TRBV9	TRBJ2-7	CASSPGTATYEQYF	TGTGCCAGCAGCCCAGGGACAGCTACCTACGAGCAGTACTTC
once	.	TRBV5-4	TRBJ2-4	CASSLLGLGIQYF	TGTGCCAGCAGCTTGCTGGGGCTCGGGATTCAGTACTTC
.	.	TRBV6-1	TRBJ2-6	CASSEATGSGGANVLTF	TGTGCCAGCAGTGAAGCTACAGGGTCTGGTGGGGCCAACGTCCTGACTTTC
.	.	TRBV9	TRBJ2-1	CASSPLGSHSREQFF	TGTGCCAGCAGCCCCCTCGGTAGCCACTCCCGGGAGCAGTTCTTC
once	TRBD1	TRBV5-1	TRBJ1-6	CASSLDRTGNNSPLHF	TGCGCCAGCAGCTTGGATAGGACAGGGAATAATTCACCCCTCCACTTT
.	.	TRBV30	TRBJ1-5	CAWSTAVLNQPQHF	TGTGCCTGGAGTACGGCAGTCCTCAATCAGCCCCAGCATTTT
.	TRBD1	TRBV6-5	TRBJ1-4	CASRKTGGNEKLFF	TGTGCCAGCAGAAAGACAGGGGGGAATGAAAAACTGTTTTTT
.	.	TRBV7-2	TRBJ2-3	CASSLRLSGADTQYF	TGTGCCAGCAGCTTACGACTTTCGGGAGCGGATACGCAGTATTTT
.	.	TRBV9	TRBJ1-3	CASSVGTAEPLSLRNTIYF	TGTGCCAGCAGCGTAGGGACAGCCGAACCCCTATCGCTACGGAACACCATATATTTT
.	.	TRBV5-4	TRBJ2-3	CASSSSPDRNTDTQYF	TGTGCCAGCAGCTCTTCACCGGATAGAAACACAGATACGCAGTATTTT
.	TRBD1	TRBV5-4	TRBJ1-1	CASRWTGGLITNTEAFF	TGTGCCAGCAGATGGACAGGGGGCCTCATAACGAACACTGAAGCTTTCTTT
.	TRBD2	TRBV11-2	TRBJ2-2	CASSLASLAGVNTGELFF	TGTGCCAGCAGCTTAGCGTCACTAGCGGGGGTGAACACCGGGGAGCTGTTTTTT
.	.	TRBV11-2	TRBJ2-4	CASSLMLGDIQYF	TGTGCCAGCAGCTTAATGTTGGGGGACATTCAGTACTTC
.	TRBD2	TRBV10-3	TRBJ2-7	CAISPGTSVGQEQYF	TGTGCCATCAGTCCCGGGACTAGCGTAGGTCAGGAGCAGTACTTC
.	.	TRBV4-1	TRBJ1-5	CASSQGLNQPQHF	TGCGCCAGCAGCCAAGGACTGAATCAGCCCCAGCATTTT
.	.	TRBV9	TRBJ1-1	CASSVVGVENTEAFF	TGTGCCAGCAGCGTAGTGGGGGTCGAGAACACTGAAGCTTTCTTT
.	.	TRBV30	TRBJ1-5	CAWSLKTTSNQPQHF	TGTGCCTGGAGTTTGAAAACTACTAGCAATCAGCCCCAGCATTTT
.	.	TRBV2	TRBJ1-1	CASSGQQNTEAFF	TGTGCCAGCAGTGGACAGCAGAACACTGAAGCTTTCTTT
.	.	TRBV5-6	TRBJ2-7	CASSLDPGTRAYEQYF	TGTGCCAGCAGTTTGGACCCCGGGACAAGAGCCTACGAGCAGTACTTC
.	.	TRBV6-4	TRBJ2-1	CASSRMGTSRDEQFF	TGTGCCAGCAGCCGAATGGGGACTTCACGTGATGAGCAGTTCTTC
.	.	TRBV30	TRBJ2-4	CAWKLDRAKNIQYF	TGTGCCTGGAAGTTAGACAGAGCCAAAAACATTCAGTACTTC
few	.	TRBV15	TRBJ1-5	CATSRDVQPQHF	TGTGCCACCAGCCGCGACGTGCAGCCCCAGCATTTT
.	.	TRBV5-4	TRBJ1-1	CASSPRVGRDVVTEAFF	TGTGCCAGCAGCCCCCGGGTGGGCCGGGATGTCGTCACTGAAGCTTTCTTT
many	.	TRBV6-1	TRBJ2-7	CASSEPSRGEIRYEQYF	TGTGCCAGCAGTGAACCTAGCAGGGGGGAAATACGGTACGAGCAGTACTTC
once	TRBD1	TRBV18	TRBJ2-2	CASSPGQGSNTGELFF	TGTGCCAGCTCACCGGGACAGGGGAGCAACACCGGGGAGCTGTTTTTT
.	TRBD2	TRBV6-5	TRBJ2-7	CASSYSVTGGPHEQYF	TGTGCCAGCAGTTACTCGGTAACGGGAGGGCCCCACGAGCAGTACTTC
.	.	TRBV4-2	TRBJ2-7	CASSQEKLVAYEQYF	TGTGCCAGCAGCCAGGAGAAGCTGGTCGCCTACGAGCAGTACTTC
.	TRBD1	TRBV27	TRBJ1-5	CASSYRQGAQPQHF	TGTGCCAGCAGTTACCGACAGGGGGCTCAGCCCCAGCATTTT
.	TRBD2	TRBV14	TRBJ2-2	CASSQRGGASGRVFAGELFF	TGTGCCAGCAGCCAAAGAGGAGGAGCTAGCGGGAGGGTTTTCGCCGGGGAGCTGTTTTTT
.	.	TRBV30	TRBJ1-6	CAWGNSYNSPLHF	TGTGCCTGGGGGAACTCCTATAATTCACCCCTCCACTTT
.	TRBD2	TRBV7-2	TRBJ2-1	CASRLGPAGKRDEQFF	TGTGCCAGCAGGTTGGGTCCAGCGGGAAAGAGGGATGAGCAGTTCTTC
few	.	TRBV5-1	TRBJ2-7	CASSAGGLSYEQYF	TGCGCCAGCAGCGCCGGTGGGCTTTCCTACGAGCAGTACTTC
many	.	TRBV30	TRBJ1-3	CAWSTPGPIYF	TGTGCCTGGAGTACCCCAGGACCCATATATTTT
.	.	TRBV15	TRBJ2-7	CATSRRLALHNEQYF	TGTGCCACCAGCAGGCGGCTAGCGCTGCACAACGAGCAGTACTTC
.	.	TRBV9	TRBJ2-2	CASSVGGLGTGELFF	TGTGCCAGCAGCGTAGGTGGCCTCGGCACCGGGGAGCTGTTTTTT
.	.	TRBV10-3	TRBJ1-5	CAISESTRKNQPQHF	TGTGCCATCAGTGAGTCCACGAGAAAAAATCAGCCCCAGCATTTT
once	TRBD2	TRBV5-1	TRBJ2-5	CASSLVGGQETQYF	TGCGCCAGCAGCTTGGTGGGGGGGCAAGAGACCCAGTACTTC
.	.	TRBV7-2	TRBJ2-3	CASSSTDTQYF	TGTGCCAGCAGCTCCACAGATACGCAGTATTTT
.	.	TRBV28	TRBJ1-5	CAGSGPNQPQHF	TGTGCAGGGTCAGGCCCGAATCAGCCCCAGCATTTT
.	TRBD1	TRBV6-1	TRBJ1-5	CASSEGGQGWGNQPQHF	TGTGCCAGCAGTGAGGGGGGACAGGGCTGGGGCAATCAGCCCCAGCATTTT
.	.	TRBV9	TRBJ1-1	CASSVAPDGREAFF	TGTGCCAGCAGCGTAGCGCCCGATGGTCGTGAAGCTTTCTTT
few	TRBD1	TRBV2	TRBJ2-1	CASSSPGQGARNEQFF	TGTGCCAGCAGTTCCCCGGGACAGGGGGCGCGTAATGAGCAGTTCTTC
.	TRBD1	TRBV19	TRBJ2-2	CATMSGTANTGELFF	TGTGCCACCATGTCCGGGACAGCGAACACCGGGGAGCTGTTTTTT
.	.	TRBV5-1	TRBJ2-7	CASSLGPASIEQYF	TGCGCCAGCAGCTTGGGCCCAGCAAGCATTGAGCAGTACTTC
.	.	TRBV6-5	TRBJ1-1	CASSVTLVGTEAFF	TGTGCCAGCAGTGTCACCTTGGTGGGCACTGAAGCTTTCTTT